What follows are 5 T cell receptor beta chains derived from one specimen sequenced in a study of blood T cells in healthy people across ages. A second PCR, run for roughly 7 to 11 cycles, used a sample-barcoded 5' primer plus a J-beta primer mix. TCRdb re-derived calls from the 5' RACE reads in MiXCR, one entry per CDR3 protein. The sample lists more than 1,400,000 distinct CDR3 sequences, around two fifths seen once, with roughly 7.7% in the top ten. Sequencing was performed on blood. These receptors were obtained from a woman aged 18-29 years in good health.

The chain is built from TRBV27 and TRBJ2-5, with D maybe TRBD1 (6 bases). The DNA end lines up better with TRBJ2-7; the J call may be wrong. This CDR3 has 14 amino acids. Per the germline V gene, CDR1 is MNHEY and CDR2 is SMNVEV (reference sequence). The CDR3 nucleotides are TGTGCCAGCAGCCAAAGGGGGTGGGCCTACGAGCAGTACTTC. Translation: CASSQRGWAYEQYF.

The chain employs TRBV28 and TRBJ2-3, with 10 bases fitting TRBD1. The CDR3 sequence is 15 residues long. Trimming at V came to 6 bases and at J to 4 bases, leaving 7 bases not matched to a gene. CDR1 is MDHEN, CDR2 SYDVKM, per germline. The CDR3 nucleotides are TGTGCCAGCAGCACGACAGGGGGCGCGTCAGATACGCAGTATTTT. Its protein is CASSTTGGASDTQYF.

This clonotype was counted a few times. The chain has TRBV11-1 and TRBJ2-4, with D possibly TRBD2 on 5 matching bases. The V end was cut by 2 bases, the J end by 1 base, with 9 bases between. CDR3 length equals 15 residues. Germline CDR1 SGHAT, CDR2 FQDESV (reference sequence). CDR3 in amino acids: CASSLSGSAKNIQYF. CDR3 nucleotides: TGTGCCAGCAGCTTATCGGGGAGTGCCAAAAACATTCAGTACTTC.

This clonotype was seen a few times. The chain couples TRBV29-1 to TRBJ1-2; no reliable D call. The CDR3 runs to 10 residues. Per the germline V gene, CDR1 is SQVTM and CDR2 is ANQGSEA. V dropped 5 bases and J dropped 3 bases, with 4 bases sitting between them. The CDR3 is CSVSDYGYTF. The CDR3 bases are TGCAGCGTTTCGGACTATGGCTACACCTTC.

The chain links TRBV7-2 to TRBJ2-1; 11 bases are shared with TRBD2. CDR3 size: 20 residues. V dropped 0 bases and J dropped 2; count of bases not matched to a gene: 12. Germline V gene data show CDR1 as SGHTA and CDR2 as FQGNSA. This CDR3 reads CASSLAPLAGAAEPYNEQFF. CDR3 DNA sequence: TGTGCCAGCAGCTTAGCCCCACTAGCGGGAGCCGCGGAACCCTACAATGAGCAGTTCTTC.